This TCR beta chain was documented in a study of CD8+CD57+ T cells in acquired aplastic anemia. Study summary: An average of around 3.5 ug of DNA was obtained from sorted CD4+ and CD8+ cells.

With respect to this clonotype: Its specificity is unknown.

General observations from the study: Between patients and controls, about 31 CD8+ CDR3 sequences were found in common.

V lost 5 bases, J lost 2 bases, and 3 bases stayed unmatched. This CDR3 spans 14 amino acids. From germline, CDR1 is SGHDN and CDR2 FVKESK. The use of genomic DNA as template underpinned the TCR beta VDJ and CDR3 profiling. Via MiXCR, TCRdb re-called the reads, giving one row per CDR3 protein. Seen here are 250,000 to 350,000 distinct CDR3 sequences, 56% observed once, and the top ten hold 1% to 1.5%. All sequencing subjects had displayed CD8+CD57+ cell expansion on flow cytometry. This clonotype was sampled from a human donor with aplastic anemia. The J gene is TRBJ1-1, the V gene TRBV14; TRBD1 matches at 9 bases. Sequenced input: sorted CD4+, CD8+, or CD8+CD57+ T cells (not recorded which) from PBMCs. The CDR3 DNA reads TGTGCCAGCAGCTTGACAGGGGGAAACACTGAAGCTTTCTTT. Translating gives CASSLTGGNTEAFF.